This T cell receptor beta chain was recovered during a study of CD8 T cells in ankylosing spondylitis. This clonotype is medium-sized (0.01 to 0.1%) within its sample. CDR1 SGDLS and CDR2 YYNGEE come from the germline V gene. The V end was cut by 3 bases, the J end by 0 bases, with 10 bases between. The CDR3 loop spans 15 amino acids. MiXCR, run by TCRdb on the 5' RACE reads, gives a single entry per CDR3 protein. The sample yields around 30,000 distinct CDR3 sequences, approximately 7.1% seen once. Sequenced material: blood, either unsorted or a sorted T cell fraction (not recorded which). The receptor comes from a male donor with ankylosing spondylitis or in good health (not recorded which). The V call is TRBV9, the J call TRBJ2-1; possible D gene TRBD1, 6 bases. CDR3 amino acids: CASSAQGNSYNEQFF. CDR3 in DNA: TGTGCCAGCAGCGCACAGGGTAACTCCTACAATGAGCAGTTCTTC.